This T cell receptor (beta chain) stems from a study of beta chain features in type 1 diabetes (dated by TCRdb to between 2018 and 2020). Notes on the research overall: Mean age, gender distribution, total cell number and subset yield were not different between patients and healthy donors. Naive and central memory subsets were obtained from all 30 or so donors, but regulatory and stem cell-like memory subsets were isolated from only 8 patients and 8 healthy donors. In the study, TCRB repertoires of sorted circulating CD4+ T cell subsets from recently diagnosed type 1 diabetes patients were compared with those of matched healthy donors. Across all samples, around 100 million sorted cells were examined, and cell number per subset correlated strongly with RNA yield.

All of the isolated RNA was reverse transcribed with the High Capacity cDNA Reverse Transcription Kit, so expressed TCRB transcripts were sequenced. Deep immunoSEQ sequencing was applied to naive, central memory and regulatory T cell samples, giving an average of about 3.4 million total reads per sample. After sorted cells were lysed in RLT buffer, RNA was extracted with DNase-treated RNeasy Micro or Mini kits, with the choice depending on cell number. Each cell subset was processed on its own to prevent cross-contamination, while patient and healthy donor samples were processed together. The immunoSEQ multiplex PCR was used to amplify TCRB sequences from cDNA, yielding 87-bp fragments that span the CDR3 region. Sequencing of the amplicons was performed on the Illumina HiSeq platform. The paper's processing steps were these. PCR bias was computationally corrected using synthetic template baselines, reads within Hamming distance 2 were collapsed, and singletons that could not be merged were discarded. By aligning reads against IMGT, V, D and J genes, CDR3 length, and insertions or deletions at six rearrangement sites were assigned. Within each subset, clonotype counts were normalized to sorted cell number, after which true diversity and Gini coefficients were computed with the tcR R package. The overlap coefficient, calculated on TCRB nucleotide sequences, was used to measure repertoire sharing. Out-of-frame TCRB sequences from naive cells were analyzed as a proxy for the pre-selection repertoire. What TCRdb holds here is the immuneACCESS table cut down to in-frame rearrangements. Part of the clones is not present; checked against another copy, under half of the missing clones reflect an unresolved V gene, and the others are unexplained. The V and J calls and clone size are taken from that table; D and trimming were inferred from the DNA. The sample table holds under 350,000 clones, of which roughly an eighth were seen once. Over 0.015% of the sample is taken by the ten largest.

General study outcomes and caveats: Because cDNA was sequenced instead of genomic DNA, activated cells with high expression could be over-represented, although the groups did not differ in activation or CD3 levels. Patients with type 1 diabetes made fewer insertions and deleted more nucleotides at VDJ recombination sites, implying thymic rearrangement abnormalities. A moderate but significant shortening of TCRB CDR3 length was observed in type 1 diabetes patients in all four CD4+ subsets. Shorter templates might have been favored by PCR, but patient and control samples were amplified and corrected together, so both groups would have been affected equally by any skew. The naive, central memory and regulatory TCRB repertoires appeared to resemble one another more closely among patients than among healthy donors. Only small numbers of individuals were included in the HLA sub-analyses, which left unresolved whether HLA type had any influence on TCRB rearrangement.

A single peripheral blood draw of about 116 mL on average was collected from each donor into heparinised tubes. Using a panel that included CD45RO, CCR7, CD25, CD127, CD95 and CD27, naive, central memory, regulatory and stem cell-like memory CD4+ T cells were sorted on a BD FACSAria II. A purity above 98% was achieved for all sorted populations. Right away, PBMCs were isolated by Lymphoprep density gradient centrifugation and were stained directly, with no culture step. So that batch effects would be minimized, each experiment stained and sorted samples in pairs, pairing one healthy donor with one patient. This clone was picked up a small number of times. Its antigen is still unknown. Base quality data are lacking; no much larger clone is found one base away. Sequencing was done on a sample of naive CD4+ T cells from blood. This specimen's cell subset or site label, interpreted: true naive CD4+ T cells. This TCR derives from a man aged 30 to 39 with type 1 diabetes.

In nucleotides, the sequence is TGTGCCAGCAGCTTAGCGCGCGGTGCCGACTCTGGGGCCAACGTCCTGACTTTC. The resulting protein is CASSLARGADSGANVLTF. This receptor chain uses TRBV7-9 and TRBJ2-6; no confident D gene assignment can be made. The CDR3, from cysteine to phenylalanine, totals 18 residues. The entry retains the CDR3 DNA only, 54 bases that are in frame from base 1. The CDR1 and CDR2 encoded by the germline V gene (reference sequence) are SEHNR and FQNEAQ. The V end loses 0 bases and the J end loses 0 bases, and a stretch of 12 bases separates them.